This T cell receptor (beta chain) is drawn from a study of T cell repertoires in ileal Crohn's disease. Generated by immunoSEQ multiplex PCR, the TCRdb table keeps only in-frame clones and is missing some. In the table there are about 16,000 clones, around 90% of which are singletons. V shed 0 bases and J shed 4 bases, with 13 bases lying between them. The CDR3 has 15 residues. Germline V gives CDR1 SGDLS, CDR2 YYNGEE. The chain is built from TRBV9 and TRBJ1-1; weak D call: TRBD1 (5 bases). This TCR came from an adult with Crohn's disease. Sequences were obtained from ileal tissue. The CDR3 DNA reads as TGTGCCAGCAGCGTAGATCAGGGAGCGGGCACTGAAGCTTTCTTT. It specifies CASSVDQGAGTEAFF.